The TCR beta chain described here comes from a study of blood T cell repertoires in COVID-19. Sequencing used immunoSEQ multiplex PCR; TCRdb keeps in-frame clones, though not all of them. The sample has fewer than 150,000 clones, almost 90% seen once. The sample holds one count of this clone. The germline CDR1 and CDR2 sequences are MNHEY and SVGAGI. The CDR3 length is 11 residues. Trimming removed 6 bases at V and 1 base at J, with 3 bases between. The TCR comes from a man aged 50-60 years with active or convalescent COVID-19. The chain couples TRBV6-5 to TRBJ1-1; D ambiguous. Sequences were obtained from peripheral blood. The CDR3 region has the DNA TGTGCCAGCAGCTGGAACACTGAAGCTTTCTTT. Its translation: CASSWNTEAFF.